The rows below give T cell receptor beta chains drawn from one sample of a study of control samples from healthy donors and cancer patients. Repertoires were generated with immunoSEQ multiplex PCR, while TCRdb's copy carries only in-frame clones and drops some. The table lists 190,000 or so clones, roughly 91% of them singletons. Sample: blood. The source of these receptors is a man between 18 and 35 years old in good health. CDR3s include the opening cysteine and the closing phenylalanine or tryptophan. D genes are given only for firm matches.

D: NA; V: TRBV7-2; J: TRBJ1-1; DNA: TGTGCCAGCAGCTTAGGAGGGGTAGAGTACACTGAAGCTTTCTTT; CDR3: CASSLGGVEYTEAFF
D: NA; V: TRBV12-3/TRBV12-4; J: TRBJ2-3; DNA: TGTGCCAGCAGTAAGGGGGATACGCAGTATTTT; CDR3: CASSKGDTQYF
D: NA; V: TRBV7-3; J: TRBJ2-7; DNA: TGTGCCAGCGGGTCCAGGAGCGGTGGCGAGCAGTACTTC; CDR3: CASGSRSGGEQYF
D: TRBD1; V: TRBV27; J: TRBJ1-1; DNA: TGTGCCAGCAGTTTCACAGGGGTGGCTGAAGCTTTCTTT; CDR3: CASSFTGVAEAFF
D: NA; V: TRBV7-8; J: TRBJ1-5; DNA: TGTGCCAGCAGCTGGGACATAGCTCAGCCCCAGCATTTT; CDR3: CASSWDIAQPQHF
D: NA; V: TRBV2; J: TRBJ1-1; DNA: TGTGCCAGCACCGGGCCGAACACTGAAGCTTTCTTT; CDR3: CASTGPNTEAFF
D: NA; V: TRBV21-1; J: TRBJ2-1; DNA: TGTGCCAGCATCCCACCGAGGTGGCGGGGAGCTTACAATGAGCAGTTCTTC; CDR3: CASIPPRWRGAYNEQFF
D: TRBD1; V: TRBV11-2; J: TRBJ2-7; DNA: TGTGCCAGCAGCCCGGGACAGGTCTCCTACGAGCAGTACTTC; CDR3: CASSPGQVSYEQYF
D: NA; V: TRBV29-1; J: TRBJ1-1; DNA: TGCAGCGTTGAAGATGATTGGCAGGCTGGGGCTTTCTTT; CDR3: CSVEDDWQAGAFF
D: NA; V: TRBV18; J: TRBJ2-6; DNA: TGTGCCAGCTCACCGGAACAGGGAAGAGCTGGGGCCAACGTCCTGACTTTC; CDR3: CASSPEQGRAGANVLTF
D: NA; V: TRBV24-1; J: TRBJ2-5; DNA: TGTGCCACCAGTGACTCCCGAGGGTCAGTTTATGGTGATTTCGAGACCCAGTACTTC; CDR3: CATSDSRGSVYGDFETQYF